The 28 T cell receptor beta chains below come from one sample, sequenced in a study of early T cells in non-severe SARS-CoV-2 infection. From the 5' RACE reads, TCRdb called clonotypes with MiXCR, one entry per CDR3 protein. The repertoire has 53,000 or so distinct CDR3 sequences, approximately 12% of them found once; the top ten carry about 2.5%. The sequencing used whole blood, collected at baseline. The receptor set was obtained from an adult who was a healthcare worker with PCR-confirmed SARS-CoV-2 infection or an uninfected control (not recorded which).

The sample holds many counts of this clonotype. This chain uses TRBV7-9 with TRBJ1-5; 10 nucleotides match TRBD1. V shed 4 bases and J 2 bases; nucleotides not matched to a gene: 2. Looked up from germline, CDR1 is SEHNR and CDR2 is FQNEAQ (reference sequence). The length of the CDR3 is 15 residues. The CDR3 coding sequence is TGTGCCAGCAGCTGGGGGACAGGGGGCAATCAGCCCCAGCATTTT. Amino acids: CASSWGTGGNQPQHF. Looking up the rest from reference TRBV7-9 and TRBJ1-5 gives the full variable domain: DTGVSQNPRHKITKRGQNVTFRCDPISEHNRLYWYRQTLGQGPEFLTYFQNEAQLEKSRLLSDRFSAERPKGSFSTLEIQRTEQGDSAMYLCASSWGTGGNQPQHFGDGTRLSIL.

This clonotype was seen a few times. J is TRBJ1-1 and V is TRBV5-5; 7 bases map to TRBD1. V was clipped by 2 bases and J by 1 base; unmatched bases: 5. Germline CDR1 reads SGHKS; CDR2 reads YYEKEE (reference sequence). This CDR3 has 15 residues. CDR3 sequence reads: CASSLYPGGNTEAFF. In DNA form, the CDR3 reads TGTGCCAGCAGCTTATATCCAGGGGGGAACACTGAAGCTTTCTTT.

This clonotype was observed at least ten times. The genes are TRBV29-1 and TRBJ1-1; D possibly corresponds to TRBD1 (6 bases). The CDR3 covers 12 residues. The germline gives CDR1 SQVTM, CDR2 ANQGSEA. Trimming took off 1 base at V and 11 bases at J, with 14 bases between the two ends. In DNA, the CDR3 is TGCAGCGTTGAAGGAACAGGGTTTGAGGCTTTCTTT. It encodes CSVEGTGFEAFF.

The chain has TRBV10-1 and TRBJ2-7; D remains unclear. Germline loops: CDR1 WNHNN, CDR2 SYGVQD (reference sequence). V gave up 0 bases and J gave up 6 bases, with 9 bases separating them. CDR3 size: 13 residues. The CDR3 DNA sequence: TGCGCCAGCAGTGAGTCCTTGCCGGCCGAGCAGTACTTC. Its protein is CASSESLPAEQYF.

This clonotype came up many times. The chain carries TRBV10-1 and TRBJ2-1, with TRBD2 identical over 11 bases. With V trimmed by 6 bases and J by 7 bases, 11 bases remained unmatched. CDR1 is WNHNN and CDR2 is SYGVQD in the germline V gene (reference sequence). This CDR3 has 16 residues. CDR3 protein: CASSVTGLAGMNEQFF. The CDR3 DNA follows: TGCGCCAGCAGCGTTACAGGACTAGCGGGCATGAATGAGCAGTTCTTC.

The rearrangement uses TRBV14 and TRBJ2-2; D call uncertain. The CDR3 extends over 16 amino acids. Germline loops: CDR1 SGHDN, CDR2 FVKESK. Trimming removed 0 bases from V and 5 bases from J, with 13 bases in between. Here the CDR3 DNA reads TGTGCCAGCAGCCAAGAAAAGGCAGGCCGGACCGGGGAGCTGTTTTTT. Its translation is CASSQEKAGRTGELFF.

V gene TRBV20-1 combines with J gene TRBJ2-3; the D gene is possibly TRBD2 (6 bases). This CDR3 is built from 15 residues. Trimming shortened V by 0 bases and J by 3 bases, and 13 bases separated the two germline ends. Germline values: CDR1 DFQATT, CDR2 SNEGSKA (reference sequence). The CDR3 here is CSARDRGYITDTQYF. The CDR3, as DNA: TGCAGTGCTAGAGATCGGGGGTACATTACAGATACGCAGTATTTT.

The table lists this clonotype with a few counts. The chain links TRBV6-5 to TRBJ2-3; 10 nucleotides line up with TRBD2. CDR1 and CDR2 (germline): MNHEY, SVGAGI. The CDR3 runs to 14 residues. The V segment lost 6 bases and the J segment 4 bases; nucleotides outside the gene matches: 4. The CDR3 here is CASRPAGGADTQYF. CDR3 in DNA: TGTGCCAGCAGGCCAGCGGGGGGGGCAGATACGCAGTATTTT.

DNA of the CDR3: TGTGCCAGCAGTGAATCTCATACCCTTAGCACAGATACGCAGTATTTT. Translation gives CASSESHTLSTDTQYF. The genes are TRBV6-1 and TRBJ2-3; D is unresolved. V was cut by 2 bases and J by 0 bases, with 12 bases left in between. Germline V CDR1 and CDR2: MNHNS, SASEGT. This CDR3 is built from 16 residues.

This sequence joins TRBV3-1 and TRBJ2-1; 11 bases are shared with TRBD2. From germline, CDR1 is LGHDT and CDR2 YNNKEL (reference sequence). Trimming took 2 bases from V and 6 from J; bases not matched to a gene: 3. This CDR3 is built from 15 residues. This chain's CDR3 is CASSQIAGGPNEQFF. The CDR3 nucleotides read TGTGCCAGCAGCCAAATAGCGGGAGGGCCCAATGAGCAGTTCTTC.

V is TRBV2 and J is TRBJ2-1, with D tentatively TRBD1 (6 bases). Deletions cut 4 bases from V and 8 bases from J, with 18 bases between. The V gene's germline CDR1 is SNHLY and CDR2 FYNNEI. The CDR3 spans 15 residues. The CDR3 protein is CASSVQGRWFDEQFF. The CDR3 DNA is TGTGCCAGCAGTGTACAGGGACGTTGGTTCGATGAGCAGTTCTTC.

This clonotype was seen at least ten times. The chain joins TRBV12-3 or TRBV12-4 to TRBJ1-2; D not resolved. V was trimmed by 4 bases and J by 2 bases, leaving 8 bases between them. CDR3 length equals 13 residues. CDR3: CASSSGRNYGYTF. DNA for the CDR3: TGTGCCAGCAGTTCCGGGAGGAACTATGGCTACACCTTC.

V gene TRBV7-8 combines with J gene TRBJ1-4; TRBD1 agrees at 7 bases. Germline V lookup: CDR1 SGHVS, CDR2 FQNEAQ. The junction had 10 bases not matched to a gene; V was cut back by 5 bases and J by 7 bases. The CDR3 loop spans 15 amino acids. The DNA for the CDR3 is TGTGCCAGCAGCCAGCCTACAGGGGCAAGTGAAAAACTGTTTTTT. It yields the protein CASSQPTGASEKLFF.

This clonotype was observed many times. The CDR3 region is CASSPSLSGSNNEQFF. CDR3 DNA sequence: TGTGCCAGCAGCCCCTCCCTTAGCGGGAGCAACAATGAGCAGTTCTTC. The V and J genes are TRBV11-2 and TRBJ2-1; 9 positions match TRBD2. The CDR3 sequence is 16 residues long. In germline, CDR1 is SGHAT, CDR2 FQNNGV. V was pared by 5 bases and J by 5 bases, with 10 bases of the junction left unmatched.

The table lists this clonotype with a few counts. The chain couples TRBV18 to TRBJ2-1; 8 bases are a match to TRBD2. This CDR3 is built from 15 residues. Germline CDR1 reads KGHSH; CDR2 reads LQKENI. The ends lost 2 bases at V and 8 bases at J; junction bases unmatched: 8. CDR3 in DNA: TGTGCCAGCTCACCATCTGAAACTAGCGGCGATGAGCAGTTCTTC. This encodes CASSPSETSGDEQFF.

This chain connects TRBV7-2 to TRBJ1-5; D is uncertain. Germline assignment: CDR1 SGHTA and CDR2 FQGNSA. CDR3 length: 13 amino acids. The germline V and J ends were trimmed by 4 bases and 4 bases, with 8 bases remaining between them. In nucleotides, the CDR3 is TGTGCCAGCAGCTCATGGCTAAATCAGCCCCAGCATTTT. This translates into CASSSWLNQPQHF. Filled out from reference TRBV7-2 and TRBJ1-5, the complete variable domain reads GAGVSQSPSNKVTEKGKDVELRCDPISGHTALYWYRQSLGQGLEFLIYFQGNSAPDKSGLPSDRFSAERTGGSVSTLTIQRTQQEDSAVYLCASSSWLNQPQHFGDGTRLSIL.

This clonotype was recorded many times. The rearrangement joins TRBV7-2 to TRBJ2-1; D may be TRBD2 (5 bases). CDR3 length: 14 residues. Germline values: CDR1 SGHTA, CDR2 FQGNSA. Trimming shortened V by 7 bases and J by 9 bases, and 19 bases separated the two germline ends. The CDR3 spells CASTDRRPVGEQFF. CDR3 bases: TGTGCCAGCACCGACCGGAGGCCGGTGGGTGAGCAGTTCTTC. Using reference TRBV7-2 and TRBJ2-1 for the parts outside the CDR3, the full variable domain is GAGVSQSPSNKVTEKGKDVELRCDPISGHTALYWYRQSLGQGLEFLIYFQGNSAPDKSGLPSDRFSAERTGGSVSTLTIQRTQQEDSAVYLCASTDRRPVGEQFFGPGTRLTVL.

The rearrangement links TRBV7-2 to TRBJ2-3; weak D call: TRBD1 (6 bases). The CDR3 loop spans 14 amino acids. Germline values: CDR1 SGHTA, CDR2 FQGNSA. Trimming removed 9 bases at V and 2 bases at J, with 15 bases between. For the CDR3, the DNA is TGTGCCAGTCGGCGAGGGGGAAACACAGATACGCAGTATTTT. It encodes CASRRGGNTDTQYF.

The chain uses TRBV6-6 and TRBJ1-2; no firm D call. V was trimmed by 4 bases and J by 0 bases, leaving 12 bases between them. Germline CDR1 and CDR2: MNHNY and SVGAGI (reference sequence). The CDR3 length is 15 residues. CDR3 amino acids: CASSFGIGANYGYTF. DNA for the CDR3: TGTGCCAGCAGTTTCGGCATTGGAGCTAACTATGGCTACACCTTC.

This chain uses TRBV11-2 with TRBJ2-2; D gene unclear. Germline CDR1 SGHAT, CDR2 FQNNGV. This CDR3 comprises 13 residues. Deletions cut 7 bases from V and 7 bases from J, with 13 bases between. CDR3 amino acids: CASIWANGGELFF. CDR3 DNA sequence: TGTGCCAGCATTTGGGCCAATGGCGGGGAGCTGTTTTTT.

This clonotype was observed many times. The CDR3 here is CASILGRTNSPLHF. The CDR3 nucleotides are TGTGCCAGCATCCTGGGACGGACAAATTCACCCCTCCACTTT. The chain combines TRBV2 with TRBJ1-6; D possibly corresponds to TRBD1 (5 bases). Looked up from germline, CDR1 is SNHLY and CDR2 is FYNNEI. The germline V and J ends were trimmed by 7 bases and 7 bases, with 14 bases remaining between them. The length of the CDR3 is 14 residues.

This clonotype was detected only once. The rearrangement joins TRBV29-1 to TRBJ2-7, with 14 bases aligning to TRBD2. V lost 6 bases to trimming and J lost 6 bases; unmatched junction nucleotides: 4. Germline V gene lookup returns CDR1 SQVTM and CDR2 ANQGSEA. The CDR3 has 13 residues. The CDR3 bases are TGCAGCGTGGGACTAGCGGGAGATGGCGAGCAGTACTTC. Its protein is CSVGLAGDGEQYF.

This clonotype is categorized as medium-sized. This rearrangement joins TRBV4-3 to TRBJ1-2; D is ambiguous. Trimming left V 0 bases short and J 4 bases short, with 12 bases between. CDR1 and CDR2 (germline): LGHNA, YSLEER. This CDR3 comprises 15 residues. CDR3 DNA sequence: TGCGCCAGCAGCCAAGATCACCACAGCCTCTATGGCTACACCTTC. Its protein is CASSQDHHSLYGYTF.

In this sample, this clonotype turned up a few times. DNA for the CDR3: TGTGCCAGCAGCGTAGGATCCAGCGTGCAGTATTTT. Encoded protein: CASSVGSSVQYF. The rearrangement links TRBV9 to TRBJ2-3; the D is unclear. The CDR3 consists of 12 residues. Per the germline V gene, CDR1 is SGDLS and CDR2 is YYNGEE. V was cut by 0 bases and J by 11 bases, with 10 bases left in between.

This clonotype was found many times. The chain has TRBV2 and TRBJ1-5; 7 bases line up with TRBD1. V gave up 6 bases and J gave up 6 bases; unmatched junction bases: 8. The CDR3 has 14 amino acids. Germline lookup yields CDR1 SNHLY and CDR2 FYNNEI. The CDR3 spells CASSPDRVGQPQHF. The CDR3 DNA reads TGTGCCAGCAGCCCTGACAGGGTTGGTCAGCCCCAGCATTTT.

The chain combines TRBV6-5 with TRBJ2-1; D may correspond to TRBD1 or TRBD2 (7 bases each). The V end lost 4 bases, the J end lost 4 bases, and 14 bases lay between the germline ends. There are 15 residues in the CDR3. CDR1 is MNHEY and CDR2 is SVGAGI in the germline V gene. Written as DNA, the CDR3 is TGTGCCAGCAGTTCCTCAGGGGGGGGATACAATGAGCAGTTCTTC. Translating it yields CASSSSGGGYNEQFF.

This clonotype has just a few counts. The chain uses TRBV28 and TRBJ1-1, with TRBD1 as a possible D gene (6 bases). Trimming left V 5 bases short and J 5 bases short, with 18 bases between. From germline, CDR1 is MDHEN and CDR2 SYDVKM. This CDR3 region has 15 residues. CDR3 sequence (DNA): TGTGCCAGCAGTCGGGGGCAGGTTCTTAGGACTGAAGCTTTCTTT. Translating gives CASSRGQVLRTEAFF.

This clonotype has ten or more counts. V usage is TRBV5-6 and J usage is TRBJ2-3; TRBD2 is a possible D gene (5 bases). Germline V CDR1 and CDR2: SGHDT, YYEEEE. This CDR3 is 15 amino acids long. The V end was cut by 5 bases, the J end by 2 bases, with 15 bases between. CDR3 sequence: CASSQNGIDTDTQYF. The CDR3 DNA is TGTGCCAGCAGTCAGAACGGGATAGACACAGATACGCAGTATTTT.